This TCR beta chain was recorded in a study of blood T cell repertoires in COVID-19. Study overall: Acute and convalescent COVID-19 samples came from the United States, Italy and Spain.

In the authors' methods: For nucleated cells, counts were estimated from reference gene primer amplification. Repertoires were generated with immunoSEQ multiplex PCR, while TCRdb's copy carries only in-frame clones and drops some. V and J calls and clone size follow that table, whereas D and trimming were derived from the DNA. The repertoire holds approximately 220,000 clones, with over 70% as singletons. Germline-derived CDR1 and CDR2 are SGHDT and YYEEEE. CDR3 length: 16 residues. The V and J ends lost 4 bases and 6 bases, in that order; junction bases with no gene match: 12. The specimen sequenced was peripheral blood. The clonotype comes from an elderly woman with acute or convalescent COVID-19. The chain combines TRBV5-6 with TRBJ2-7; TRBD2 aligns across 11 bases. This CDR3 reads CASSPRLSGGAGEQYF. DNA for the CDR3: TGTGCCAGCAGCCCCAGGCTTAGCGGGGGGGCCGGCGAGCAGTACTTC.